These T cell receptor beta chains were read from a single sample in a study of CD8 T cells in Susac syndrome. MiXCR was run by TCRdb on the immunoSEQ multiplex PCR reads, yielding one entry per CDR3 protein. The repertoire has over 100,000 distinct CDR3 sequences, roughly 91% of them found once; the top ten carry roughly 0.14%. The sequencing input was CD4+ T cells from PBMCs. The source of these receptors is a human donor in good health. CDR3s include the opening cysteine and the closing phenylalanine or tryptophan. A D gene is named only where the DNA matches it firmly. Clone size is not always given. Where it is, it says once, few, many or a class for expanded clones.

d_gene,v_gene,j_gene,abundance,CDR3aa,CDR3nt
TRBD1,TRBV30,TRBJ1-2,NA,CAWSVRRTGGYGYTF,TGTGCCTGGAGTGTACGTCGAACAGGGGGCTATGGCTACACCTTC
TRBD1,TRBV7-8,TRBJ1-1,NA,CASRGGQVDTEAFF,TGTGCCAGCAGGGGGGGACAGGTGGACACTGAAGCTTTCTTT
TRBD1,TRBV3-1,TRBJ2-3,NA,CASSQVDRDADTQYF,TGTGCCAGCAGCCAAGTGGACAGGGATGCAGATACGCAGTATTTT
TRBD1,TRBV6-2/TRBV6-3,TRBJ1-2,NA,CASDGTGVSGYTF,TGTGCCAGCGATGGAACAGGGGTATCGGGCTACACCTTC
NA,TRBV30,TRBJ2-7,NA,CAWSPTDHEGEQYF,TGTGCCTGGAGTCCGACCGACCATGAGGGGGAGCAGTACTTC
TRBD1,TRBV7-9,TRBJ1-2,NA,CASSLVGRGAYGYTF,TGTGCCAGCAGCTTAGTCGGCAGGGGGGCCTATGGCTACACCTTC
NA,TRBV21-1,TRBJ2-2,NA,CASSKVSDSQIGELFF,TGTGCCAGCAGCAAAGTCTCTGACTCTCAAATCGGGGAGCTGTTTTTT
NA,TRBV10-3,TRBJ2-7,NA,CAISESIMPYEQYF,TGTGCCATCAGTGAGTCGATTATGCCCTACGAGCAGTACTTC
TRBD2,TRBV6-5,TRBJ2-1,NA,CASSYLRAGGDNEQFF,TGTGCCAGCAGTTACCTTAGAGCGGGAGGGGACAATGAGCAGTTCTTC
NA,TRBV11-2,TRBJ2-3,NA,CASSLTGLSTQYF,TGTGCCAGCAGCTTAACGGGACTTAGTACGCAGTATTTT
NA,TRBV30,TRBJ2-1,NA,CAWSGARETKAVWQFF,TGTGCCTGGAGCGGCGCGAGGGAGACCAAGGCAGTGTGGCAGTTCTTC
TRBD1,TRBV6-5,TRBJ1-2,NA,CASASPGGAYGYTF,TGTGCCAGCGCTAGCCCAGGGGGCGCGTATGGCTACACCTTC
TRBD1,TRBV5-4,TRBJ2-5,NA,CASSFETGVQETQYF,TGTGCCAGCAGCTTCGAGACAGGGGTCCAAGAGACCCAGTACTTC
NA,TRBV7-8,TRBJ2-7,NA,CASSLVGLASSYEQYF,TGTGCCAGCAGCTTAGTTGGTCTAGCGAGCTCCTACGAGCAGTACTTC
TRBD2,TRBV30,TRBJ2-6,NA,CAWSWEGAGANVLTF,TGTGCCTGGAGTTGGGAGGGAGCGGGGGCCAACGTCCTGACTTTC
TRBD1,TRBV20-1,TRBJ2-7,NA,CSAGTGGRSEQYF,TGCAGTGCCGGGACAGGGGGGCGTTCAGAGCAGTACTTC
NA,TRBV2,TRBJ1-5,NA,CASSGGGPTNQPQHF,TGTGCCAGCAGTGGGGGGGGTCCTACGAATCAGCCCCAGCATTTT
TRBD1,TRBV3-1,TRBJ1-5,NA,CASSPGTGGNQPQHF,TGTGCCAGCAGCCCTGGGACAGGGGGCAATCAGCCCCAGCATTTT
TRBD1,TRBV6-5,TRBJ2-7,NA,CASSYSVQGTYRGGEQYF,TGTGCCAGCAGTTACTCGGTTCAAGGGACCTACAGGGGCGGGGAGCAGTACTTC
TRBD1,TRBV5-1,TRBJ2-3,NA,CASSPDRALFSTDTQYF,TGCGCCAGCAGCCCGGACAGGGCTCTTTTCTCCACAGATACGCAGTATTTT
NA,TRBV7-9,TRBJ2-3,NA,CATPRESPDTQYF,TGTGCTACCCCCCGGGAGTCTCCAGATACGCAGTATTTT
NA,TRBV7-2,TRBJ1-1,NA,CASSFPLLGAEAFF,TGTGCCAGCAGCTTCCCCCTCCTAGGGGCTGAAGCTTTCTTT
NA,TRBV11-1,TRBJ1-6,once,CASSRHPPAPNSPLHF,TGTGCCAGCAGCCGCCACCCACCAGCCCCAAATTCACCCCTCCACTTT
NA,TRBV20-1,TRBJ2-7,NA,CSVRVGYEQYF,TGCAGTGTGCGGGTGGGCTACGAGCAGTACTTC
NA,TRBV28,TRBJ1-2,NA,CWGARSLNYGYTF,TGTTGGGGGGCACGGTCACTCAACTATGGCTACACCTTC
NA,TRBV29-1,TRBJ1-1,NA,CSVVENTEAFF,TGCAGCGTTGTGGAAAACACTGAAGCTTTCTTT
NA,TRBV30,TRBJ2-1,few,CAWSATGTSVQFF,NA
NA,TRBV12-3/TRBV12-4,TRBJ1-5,NA,CASSLSGWDQPQHF,TGTGCCAGCAGTTTATCGGGTTGGGATCAGCCCCAGCATTTT